This T cell receptor beta chain was observed in a study of T cell responses to AZD1222 COVID-19 vaccine. Study-wide findings and caveats: Across the whole spike, CD4 TCRs peaked at regions 160-218 and 743-854. There were mostly white British donors and more females than males, and clonal diversity was possibly underestimated. Spike-specific TCR breadth rose after two AZD1222 doses, and depth rose as well.

Per the germline V gene, CDR1 is KGHSH and CDR2 is LQKENI. Trimming stripped 3 bases from V and 7 bases from J, with 6 bases between. CDR3 length equals 11 residues. About this clone: Its antigen is currently unknown.

Only in-frame clones appear in the TCRdb table, and some are missing; sequencing was by immunoSEQ multiplex PCR. Among about 88,000 clones, under 95% were seen once, and the ten largest hold 5.2%. This sequence originates from an adult in good health. This chain connects TRBV18 to TRBJ1-1; D is undetermined. The sample here was peripheral blood, taken on day 0 of AZD1222 vaccination. The CDR3 DNA follows: TGTGCCAGCTCACCGTCAGTTGAAGCTTTCTTT. Translated, it gives CASSPSVEAFF. Combining the CDR3 with reference TRBV18 and TRBJ1-1 gives the whole variable domain NAGVMQNPRHLVRRRGQEARLRCSPMKGHSHVYWYRQLPEEGLKFMVYLQKENIIDESGMPKERFSAEFPKEGPSILRIQQVVRGDSAAYFCASSPSVEAFFGQGTRLTVV.